Listed here are 19 T cell receptor beta chains from one sample, sequenced in a study of control samples from healthy donors and cancer patients. Clones were read by immunoSEQ multiplex PCR, and TCRdb kept only the in-frame ones, dropping some. The sample shows 150,000 to 200,000 clones, more than 80% of them seen only once. The sequenced sample was blood. The source is a man aged 25-45 years in good health.

Concerning this clone: The same CDR3 can be traced to other DNA sequences in this sample. This rearrangement joins TRBV2 to TRBJ1-1, with D maybe TRBD1 (6 bases). Germline CDR1 reads SNHLY; CDR2 reads FYNNEI. The CDR3 spans 14 residues. V shed 6 bases and J shed 5 bases, with 16 bases lying between them. The DNA of the CDR3 is TGTGCCAGCAGGGGGGAGGGGGGGCGGACTGAAGCTTTCTTT. Translation gives CASRGEGGRTEAFF.

The rearrangement joins TRBV11-3 to TRBJ1-3, with 7 positions matching TRBD1. Unmatched junction bases numbered 6, after V lost 5 bases and J lost 2 bases. This CDR3 is built from 15 residues. Germline V gene sequence: CDR1 SGHNT, CDR2 YENEEA. The CDR3 sequence: CASSQRQGPGNTIYF. CDR3 coding DNA: TGTGCCAGCAGCCAAAGACAGGGACCTGGAAACACCATATATTTT.

The J gene is TRBJ2-3, the V gene TRBV13; no firm D call. Trimming pared 0 bases from V and 3 bases from J, leaving 4 bases between. CDR3 length: 13 residues. Germline V gene lookup returns CDR1 PRHDT and CDR2 FYEKMQ (reference sequence). CDR3 residues: CASSLGRTDTQYF. CDR3 in DNA: TGTGCCAGCAGCTTAGGCCGGACAGATACGCAGTATTTT.

The chain combines TRBV19 with TRBJ1-1; D call uncertain. The germline V gene has CDR1 LNHDA and CDR2 SQIVND (reference sequence). The CDR3 contains 11 residues. Trimming took 5 bases from V and 6 from J, leaving 7 bases between them. The CDR3 DNA reads as TGTGCCAGTAGTCTCACCGCTGAAGCTTTCTTT. Its protein is CASSLTAEAFF. Based on the CDR3 plus reference TRBV19 and TRBJ1-1, the full variable domain is DGGITQSPKYLFRKEGQNVTLSCEQNLNHDAMYWYRQDPGQGLRLIYYSQIVNDFQKGDIAEGYSVSREKKESFPLTVTSAQKNPTAFYLCASSLTAEAFFGQGTRLTVV.

The chain carries TRBV14 and TRBJ2-1; D is unclear. The germline V gene has CDR1 SGHDN and CDR2 FVKESK. This CDR3 spans 16 amino acids. V lost 2 bases to trimming and J lost 4 bases, with 15 bases between them. CDR3 sequence reads: CASSQYPGGWYNEQFF. In nucleotides, the CDR3 is TGTGCCAGCAGCCAATACCCGGGTGGATGGTACAATGAGCAGTTCTTC. The variable domain in full, with the rest retrieved from reference TRBV14 and TRBJ2-1, is EAGVTQFPSHSVIEKGQTVTLRCDPISGHDNLYWYRRVMGKEIKFLLHFVKESKQDESGMPNNRFLAERTGGTYSTLKVQPAELEDSGVYFCASSQYPGGWYNEQFFGPGTRLTVL.

J is TRBJ2-4 and V is TRBV7-9; 8 nucleotides agree with TRBD1. The germline V gene encodes CDR1 SEHNR and CDR2 FQNEAQ (reference sequence). This CDR3 region has 17 residues. V trimming: 5 bases; J trimming: 2 bases; junction bases outside the gene matches: 11. This chain's CDR3 is CASSGLDRERSKNIQYF. DNA for the CDR3: TGTGCCAGCAGCGGGTTGGACAGGGAACGGTCCAAAAACATTCAGTACTTC.

The V gene is TRBV27, the J gene TRBJ1-2; 9 bases fit TRBD1. The CDR3 loop spans 13 amino acids. Per germline, CDR1 MNHEY and CDR2 SMNVEV (reference sequence). J gave up 8 bases and V 5 bases, and 6 bases lay outside the gene matches. The CDR3 DNA reads TGTGCCAGCAGTATACAGGGGGCTCAGGGCTACACCTTC. Protein product: CASSIQGAQGYTF.

This clone is a singleton in its sample. The chain couples TRBV19 to TRBJ1-5; maybe TRBD1 (5 bases). The CDR3 spans 15 residues. Deletions cut 5 bases from V and 9 bases from J, with 20 bases between. Germline V gene lookup returns CDR1 LNHDA and CDR2 SQIVND (reference sequence). This CDR3 is CASSVKQDPPGPQHF. The CDR3 DNA follows: TGTGCCAGTAGTGTGAAACAGGACCCCCCCGGGCCCCAGCATTTT.

V usage is TRBV5-4 and J usage is TRBJ2-7, with 11 bases that match TRBD2. V lost 4 bases and J lost 3; bases outside the gene matches: 3. CDR3 length: 14 amino acids. Germline lookup yields CDR1 SGHNT and CDR2 YYREEE (reference sequence). The CDR3 region is CASSTGTSGYEQYF. The CDR3 nucleotides read TGTGCCAGCAGCACCGGGACTAGCGGCTACGAGCAGTACTTC.

The chain couples TRBV19 to TRBJ2-3; TRBD1 agrees at 8 bases. Germline lookup yields CDR1 LNHDA and CDR2 SQIVND (reference sequence). CDR3 length: 16 amino acids. After removal of 1 base from V and 5 bases from J, the junction contained 8 bases not matched to a gene. CDR3 sequence (DNA): TGTGCCAGTAGTATAGGAGGCAGGGGGCATGGAGATACGCAGTATTTT. Residues: CASSIGGRGHGDTQYF.

CDR3 bases: TGTGCCTGGAAAAGGGGGGCGGGTGAGACCCAGTACTTC. Encoded protein: CAWKRGAGETQYF. The chain employs TRBV30 and TRBJ2-5, with D possibly being TRBD1 or TRBD2 (6 bases each). Germline V gives CDR1 GTSNPN, CDR2 SVGIG (reference sequence). The CDR3 sequence is 13 residues long. The V end was cut by 4 bases, the J end by 5 bases, with 14 bases between.

The J gene is TRBJ2-7, the V gene TRBV5-4, with D unresolved. Per germline, CDR1 SGHNT and CDR2 YYREEE (reference sequence). The CDR3 extends over 14 amino acids. The V end lost 3 bases, the J end lost 0 bases, and 10 bases lay between the germline ends. The CDR3 region has the DNA TGTGCCAGCAGCTCGACGGTTAGCTCCTACGAGCAGTACTTC. It is translated as CASSSTVSSYEQYF.

This chain joins TRBV28 and TRBJ1-4, with 9 nucleotides matching TRBD1. The CDR3 runs 18 residues. The V and J ends lost 2 bases and 0 bases, in that order; junction bases with no gene match: 7. Germline CDR1 and CDR2: MDHEN and SYDVKM. In DNA, the CDR3 is TGTGCCAGCAGTTTAATTCCGGGACAGGGACCAACTAATGAAAAACTGTTTTTT. It is translated as CASSLIPGQGPTNEKLFF.

The V gene is TRBV6-2 or TRBV6-3, the J gene TRBJ2-7, with D unresolved. The V gene's germline CDR1 is MNHEY and CDR2 SVGEGT. The CDR3 length is 17 residues. V was cut by 6 bases and J by 3 bases, with 24 bases left in between. CDR3 sequence (DNA): TGTGCCAGCAGCCGCACCCTTCTGGGCCGGAGTGGCTACGAGCAGTACTTC. This encodes CASSRTLLGRSGYEQYF.

The chain recombines TRBV5-1 with TRBJ2-2; D is ambiguous. In germline, CDR1 is SGHRS, CDR2 YFSETQ. The V end lost 4 bases, the J end lost 7 bases, and 11 bases lay between the germline ends. This CDR3 spans 13 amino acids. CDR3 region: CASSPWTGGELFF. CDR3 DNA: TGCGCCAGCAGCCCCTGGACGGGCGGGGAGCTGTTTTTT.

The V gene is TRBV18, the J gene TRBJ1-1, with D perhaps matching TRBD1 (5 bases). The CDR3 covers 15 residues. Between the trimmed V and J ends, which lost 2 bases and 0 bases, there was a span of 10 bases. Germline CDR1 reads KGHSH; CDR2 reads LQKENI. This chain's CDR3 is CASSPSRDLNTEAFF. The DNA of the CDR3 is TGTGCCAGCTCACCATCCCGGGACCTGAACACTGAAGCTTTCTTT.

The rearrangement uses TRBV4-2 and TRBJ1-2; 8 bases align to TRBD1. Germline V gene sequence: CDR1 LGHNA, CDR2 YNFKEQ. The CDR3 has 16 amino acids. The ends lost 0 bases at V and 4 bases at J; junction bases unmatched: 7. CDR3 DNA: TGTGCCAGCAGCCAAGACAGGACAGGGACTATCTATGGCTACACCTTC. It yields the protein CASSQDRTGTIYGYTF.

The gene calls are TRBV11-2 and TRBJ2-7; D gene uncertain. The CDR3 sequence is 13 residues long. CDR1 is SGHAT and CDR2 is FQNNGV in the germline V gene. Trimming cost V 6 bases and J 2 bases, with 11 bases left between them. The CDR3 loop reads CASRRAQAYEQYF. CDR3 nucleotides: TGTGCCAGCAGACGGGCTCAGGCCTACGAGCAGTACTTC. Full variable domain (remainder filled in from reference TRBV11-2 and TRBJ2-7): EAGVAQSPRYKIIEKRQSVAFWCNPISGHATLYWYQQILGQGPKLLIQFQNNGVVDDSQLPKDRFSAERLKGVDSTLKIQPAKLEDSAVYLCASRRAQAYEQYFGPGTRLTVT.

The chain employs TRBV4-3 and TRBJ1-5; no firm D call. Per the germline V gene, CDR1 is LGHNA and CDR2 is YSLEER. Trimming cost V 4 bases and J 9 bases, with 16 bases left between them. The CDR3 is 14 residues long. CDR3 in DNA: TGCGCCAGCAGCCCCGGGAGGGTTGATCGGCCCCAGCATTTT. Its protein product is CASSPGRVDRPQHF.